A selection of T cell receptor beta chains follows, all from one sample in a study of blood T cell repertoires in COVID-19. Sequenced by immunoSEQ multiplex PCR; TCRdb stores in-frame clones only, minus some. The top ten hold 1% to 1.5% of the sample, which has 380,000 or so clones, about 90% seen once. The sample comprised peripheral blood. These receptors were obtained from a man in his forties or fifties with acute or convalescent COVID-19. Both conserved end residues are part of each CDR3. The order of the fields is V gene, D gene, J gene, clone size, CDR3 protein, CDR3 DNA. The D gene is left open where the match is weak. The listing skips clone size in some rows; elsewhere it reads once, few, many or a size class.

V: TRBV11-3; D: TRBD2; J: TRBJ2-1; size: .; CDR3: CASSSSGTSGNEQFF; DNA: TGTGCCAGCAGCTCCTCCGGGACTAGCGGCAATGAGCAGTTCTTC
V: TRBV18; D: TRBD2; J: TRBJ2-7; size: .; CDR3: CASSLTSGYEQYF; DNA: TGTGCCAGCTCACTGACTAGCGGATACGAGCAGTACTTC
V: TRBV7-9; D: TRBD1; J: TRBJ1-2; size: .; CDR3: CASSLAGTGGRGYTF; DNA: TGTGCCAGCAGCTTAGCCGGGACAGGGGGCAGGGGCTACACCTTC
V: TRBV21-1; D: .; J: TRBJ1-1; size: .; CDR3: CASSIIYGEAEAFF; DNA: TGTGCCAGCAGCATCATCTACGGGGAGGCTGAAGCTTTCTTT
V: TRBV9; D: TRBD2; J: TRBJ2-2; size: .; CDR3: CASRGTSGTFGDTGELFF; DNA: TGTGCCAGCAGAGGGACTAGCGGGACCTTCGGGGACACCGGGGAGCTGTTTTTT
V: TRBV5-5; D: .; J: TRBJ2-3; size: .; CDR3: CASSQGHGGGDTQYF; DNA: TGTGCCAGCAGCCAGGGACACGGTGGTGGAGATACGCAGTATTTT
V: TRBV27; D: .; J: TRBJ1-1; size: .; CDR3: CASSLWRENTEAFF; DNA: TGTGCCAGCAGTTTATGGCGGGAGAACACTGAAGCTTTCTTT
V: TRBV28; D: .; J: TRBJ1-4; size: .; CDR3: CASTAPTGSNEKLFF; DNA: TGTGCCAGCACGGCCCCGACAGGTTCTAATGAAAAACTGTTTTTT
V: TRBV9; D: TRBD1; J: TRBJ1-2; size: .; CDR3: CASNQGTANYGYTF; DNA: TGTGCCAGCAACCAAGGGACAGCTAACTATGGCTACACCTTC
V: TRBV4-2; D: TRBD1; J: TRBJ2-7; size: few; CDR3: CASSQETGGIYEQYF; DNA: TGTGCCAGCAGCCAAGAGACAGGGGGCATCTACGAGCAGTACTTC
V: TRBV9; D: .; J: TRBJ2-3; size: .; CDR3: CASSVASDVNTQYF; DNA: TGTGCCAGCAGCGTAGCTAGCGATGTGAATACGCAGTATTTT
V: TRBV9; D: TRBD1; J: TRBJ2-1; size: .; CDR3: CASSVGTGIVNEQFF; DNA: TGTGCCAGCAGCGTAGGGACAGGGATTGTCAATGAGCAGTTCTTC
V: TRBV4-2; D: TRBD2; J: TRBJ2-2; size: .; CDR3: CASSQDWLAGLTGELFF; DNA: TGTGCCAGCAGCCAAGATTGGCTAGCGGGCCTCACCGGGGAGCTGTTTTTT
V: TRBV9; D: .; J: TRBJ1-6; size: .; CDR3: CASSVGPNRRDSPLHF; DNA: TGTGCCAGCAGCGTTGGACCTAATCGGCGGGATTCACCCCTCCACTTT
V: TRBV12-5; D: .; J: TRBJ1-2; size: .; CDR3: CASAYGENYGYTF; DNA: TGTGCTAGTGCATACGGGGAGAACTATGGCTACACCTTC
V: TRBV3-1/TRBV3-2; D: .; J: TRBJ1-6; size: .; CDR3: CASSQGNRRSPLHF; DNA: TGTGCCAGCAGCCAAGGGAACAGACGTTCACCCCTCCACTTT
V: TRBV5-6; D: TRBD2; J: TRBJ2-7; size: .; CDR3: CASSWGGSYEQYF; DNA: TGTGCCAGCAGCTGGGGGGGCTCCTACGAGCAGTACTTC
V: TRBV30; D: .; J: TRBJ1-2; size: .; CDR3: CACREDGYTF; DNA: TGTGCCTGTCGAGAAGATGGCTACACCTTC
V: TRBV19; D: .; J: TRBJ1-5; size: many; CDR3: CASSIDSGTHSNQPQHF; DNA: TGTGCCAGTAGTATTGATTCCGGGACACATAGCAATCAGCCCCAGCATTTT
V: TRBV9; D: TRBD2; J: TRBJ2-2; size: .; CDR3: CASSARTSGRAFGGELFF; DNA: TGTGCCAGCAGCGCCCGGACTAGCGGGAGGGCCTTCGGCGGGGAGCTGTTTTTT
V: TRBV5-4; D: TRBD2; J: TRBJ2-5; size: .; CDR3: CASSLSGRADETQYF; DNA: TGTGCCAGCAGCTTAAGCGGGAGGGCCGATGAGACCCAGTACTTC
V: TRBV6-4; D: .; J: TRBJ2-1; size: .; CDR3: CASSEGRAGAHEQFF; DNA: TGTGCCAGCAGTGAAGGACGGGCAGGGGCCCATGAGCAGTTCTTC
V: TRBV11-2; D: .; J: TRBJ2-7; size: .; CDR3: CASSLLGAGYEQYF; DNA: TGTGCCAGCAGCTTACTAGGGGCAGGCTACGAGCAGTACTTC
V: TRBV11-1; D: TRBD1; J: TRBJ1-2; size: .; CDR3: CASSPDRGGYGYTF; DNA: TGTGCCAGCAGCCCGGACAGGGGGGGCTATGGCTACACCTTC
V: TRBV19; D: .; J: TRBJ1-5; size: .; CDR3: CASTNRRTAYQPQHF; DNA: TGTGCCAGTACCAACCGGAGGACAGCTTATCAGCCCCAGCATTTT
V: TRBV27; D: .; J: TRBJ1-2; size: .; CDR3: CASSIGGRGYGYTF; DNA: TGTGCCAGCAGTATCGGGGGAAGGGGCTATGGCTACACCTTC
V: TRBV18; D: TRBD1; J: TRBJ2-3; size: once; CDR3: CASSPLGQGATDTQYF; DNA: TGTGCCAGCTCACCCTTGGGACAGGGGGCCACAGATACGCAGTATTTT
V: TRBV24-1; D: TRBD2; J: TRBJ2-1; size: .; CDR3: CATSGPSGVNEQFF; DNA: TGTGCCACCAGTGGCCCTAGCGGGGTAAATGAGCAGTTCTTC
V: TRBV12-5; D: .; J: TRBJ1-5; size: .; CDR3: CASGPLLQSALYSNQPQHF; DNA: TGTGCTAGTGGCCCGCTGTTACAGTCGGCCCTTTATAGCAATCAGCCCCAGCATTTT
V: TRBV29-1; D: .; J: TRBJ1-2; size: .; CDR3: CSVYFSGRNGYTF; DNA: TGCAGCGTCTATTTCTCCGGGAGGAATGGCTACACCTTC
V: TRBV5-6; D: .; J: TRBJ1-5; size: .; CDR3: CASSRAGDSNQPQHF; DNA: TGTGCCAGCAGCCGAGCGGGGGATAGCAATCAGCCCCAGCATTTT
V: TRBV5-6; D: .; J: TRBJ2-1; size: once; CDR3: CASSLGGGSYNEQFF; DNA: TGTGCCAGCAGCTTGGGTGGAGGGTCCTACAATGAGCAGTTCTTC
V: TRBV2; D: .; J: TRBJ2-1; size: once; CDR3: CASSDLADEQFF; DNA: TGTGCCAGCAGTGATTTGGCCGATGAGCAGTTCTTC
V: TRBV7-2; D: .; J: TRBJ1-1; size: once; CDR3: CASSPDPEDTEAFF; DNA: TGTGCCAGCAGCCCAGATCCGGAGGACACTGAAGCTTTCTTT
V: TRBV27; D: .; J: TRBJ2-1; size: .; CDR3: CASISGFYNEQFF; DNA: TGTGCCAGCATTTCGGGGTTCTACAATGAGCAGTTCTTC
V: TRBV28; D: .; J: TRBJ1-2; size: few; CDR3: CASRSTGLGDYGYTF; DNA: TGTGCCAGCAGGAGTACAGGGCTCGGAGACTATGGCTACACCTTC
V: TRBV28; D: .; J: TRBJ1-4; size: .; CDR3: CASSPPGGFNEKLFF; DNA: TGTGCCAGCAGCCCGCCTGGCGGTTTTAATGAAAAACTGTTTTTT
V: TRBV2; D: .; J: TRBJ2-2; size: .; CDR3: CAGSNMRGGELFF; DNA: TGTGCCGGCTCCAACATGCGGGGCGGGGAGCTGTTTTTT
V: TRBV15; D: .; J: TRBJ2-2; size: once; CDR3: CATSRVTVGTGELFF; DNA: TGTGCCACCAGCAGAGTGACAGTTGGGACCGGGGAGCTGTTTTTT
V: TRBV27; D: .; J: TRBJ2-1; size: .; CDR3: CASSETGTLNYNEQFF; DNA: TGTGCCAGCAGTGAAACCGGGACTTTGAATTACAATGAGCAGTTCTTC
V: TRBV6-1; D: .; J: TRBJ2-7; size: few; CDR3: CASSDGEQYF; DNA: TGTGCCAGCAGTGACGGGGAGCAGTACTTC
V: TRBV6-1; D: TRBD2; J: TRBJ2-2; size: .; CDR3: CASSAFGLAANTGELFF; DNA: TGTGCCAGCAGTGCTTTTGGGCTAGCGGCGAACACCGGGGAGCTGTTTTTT